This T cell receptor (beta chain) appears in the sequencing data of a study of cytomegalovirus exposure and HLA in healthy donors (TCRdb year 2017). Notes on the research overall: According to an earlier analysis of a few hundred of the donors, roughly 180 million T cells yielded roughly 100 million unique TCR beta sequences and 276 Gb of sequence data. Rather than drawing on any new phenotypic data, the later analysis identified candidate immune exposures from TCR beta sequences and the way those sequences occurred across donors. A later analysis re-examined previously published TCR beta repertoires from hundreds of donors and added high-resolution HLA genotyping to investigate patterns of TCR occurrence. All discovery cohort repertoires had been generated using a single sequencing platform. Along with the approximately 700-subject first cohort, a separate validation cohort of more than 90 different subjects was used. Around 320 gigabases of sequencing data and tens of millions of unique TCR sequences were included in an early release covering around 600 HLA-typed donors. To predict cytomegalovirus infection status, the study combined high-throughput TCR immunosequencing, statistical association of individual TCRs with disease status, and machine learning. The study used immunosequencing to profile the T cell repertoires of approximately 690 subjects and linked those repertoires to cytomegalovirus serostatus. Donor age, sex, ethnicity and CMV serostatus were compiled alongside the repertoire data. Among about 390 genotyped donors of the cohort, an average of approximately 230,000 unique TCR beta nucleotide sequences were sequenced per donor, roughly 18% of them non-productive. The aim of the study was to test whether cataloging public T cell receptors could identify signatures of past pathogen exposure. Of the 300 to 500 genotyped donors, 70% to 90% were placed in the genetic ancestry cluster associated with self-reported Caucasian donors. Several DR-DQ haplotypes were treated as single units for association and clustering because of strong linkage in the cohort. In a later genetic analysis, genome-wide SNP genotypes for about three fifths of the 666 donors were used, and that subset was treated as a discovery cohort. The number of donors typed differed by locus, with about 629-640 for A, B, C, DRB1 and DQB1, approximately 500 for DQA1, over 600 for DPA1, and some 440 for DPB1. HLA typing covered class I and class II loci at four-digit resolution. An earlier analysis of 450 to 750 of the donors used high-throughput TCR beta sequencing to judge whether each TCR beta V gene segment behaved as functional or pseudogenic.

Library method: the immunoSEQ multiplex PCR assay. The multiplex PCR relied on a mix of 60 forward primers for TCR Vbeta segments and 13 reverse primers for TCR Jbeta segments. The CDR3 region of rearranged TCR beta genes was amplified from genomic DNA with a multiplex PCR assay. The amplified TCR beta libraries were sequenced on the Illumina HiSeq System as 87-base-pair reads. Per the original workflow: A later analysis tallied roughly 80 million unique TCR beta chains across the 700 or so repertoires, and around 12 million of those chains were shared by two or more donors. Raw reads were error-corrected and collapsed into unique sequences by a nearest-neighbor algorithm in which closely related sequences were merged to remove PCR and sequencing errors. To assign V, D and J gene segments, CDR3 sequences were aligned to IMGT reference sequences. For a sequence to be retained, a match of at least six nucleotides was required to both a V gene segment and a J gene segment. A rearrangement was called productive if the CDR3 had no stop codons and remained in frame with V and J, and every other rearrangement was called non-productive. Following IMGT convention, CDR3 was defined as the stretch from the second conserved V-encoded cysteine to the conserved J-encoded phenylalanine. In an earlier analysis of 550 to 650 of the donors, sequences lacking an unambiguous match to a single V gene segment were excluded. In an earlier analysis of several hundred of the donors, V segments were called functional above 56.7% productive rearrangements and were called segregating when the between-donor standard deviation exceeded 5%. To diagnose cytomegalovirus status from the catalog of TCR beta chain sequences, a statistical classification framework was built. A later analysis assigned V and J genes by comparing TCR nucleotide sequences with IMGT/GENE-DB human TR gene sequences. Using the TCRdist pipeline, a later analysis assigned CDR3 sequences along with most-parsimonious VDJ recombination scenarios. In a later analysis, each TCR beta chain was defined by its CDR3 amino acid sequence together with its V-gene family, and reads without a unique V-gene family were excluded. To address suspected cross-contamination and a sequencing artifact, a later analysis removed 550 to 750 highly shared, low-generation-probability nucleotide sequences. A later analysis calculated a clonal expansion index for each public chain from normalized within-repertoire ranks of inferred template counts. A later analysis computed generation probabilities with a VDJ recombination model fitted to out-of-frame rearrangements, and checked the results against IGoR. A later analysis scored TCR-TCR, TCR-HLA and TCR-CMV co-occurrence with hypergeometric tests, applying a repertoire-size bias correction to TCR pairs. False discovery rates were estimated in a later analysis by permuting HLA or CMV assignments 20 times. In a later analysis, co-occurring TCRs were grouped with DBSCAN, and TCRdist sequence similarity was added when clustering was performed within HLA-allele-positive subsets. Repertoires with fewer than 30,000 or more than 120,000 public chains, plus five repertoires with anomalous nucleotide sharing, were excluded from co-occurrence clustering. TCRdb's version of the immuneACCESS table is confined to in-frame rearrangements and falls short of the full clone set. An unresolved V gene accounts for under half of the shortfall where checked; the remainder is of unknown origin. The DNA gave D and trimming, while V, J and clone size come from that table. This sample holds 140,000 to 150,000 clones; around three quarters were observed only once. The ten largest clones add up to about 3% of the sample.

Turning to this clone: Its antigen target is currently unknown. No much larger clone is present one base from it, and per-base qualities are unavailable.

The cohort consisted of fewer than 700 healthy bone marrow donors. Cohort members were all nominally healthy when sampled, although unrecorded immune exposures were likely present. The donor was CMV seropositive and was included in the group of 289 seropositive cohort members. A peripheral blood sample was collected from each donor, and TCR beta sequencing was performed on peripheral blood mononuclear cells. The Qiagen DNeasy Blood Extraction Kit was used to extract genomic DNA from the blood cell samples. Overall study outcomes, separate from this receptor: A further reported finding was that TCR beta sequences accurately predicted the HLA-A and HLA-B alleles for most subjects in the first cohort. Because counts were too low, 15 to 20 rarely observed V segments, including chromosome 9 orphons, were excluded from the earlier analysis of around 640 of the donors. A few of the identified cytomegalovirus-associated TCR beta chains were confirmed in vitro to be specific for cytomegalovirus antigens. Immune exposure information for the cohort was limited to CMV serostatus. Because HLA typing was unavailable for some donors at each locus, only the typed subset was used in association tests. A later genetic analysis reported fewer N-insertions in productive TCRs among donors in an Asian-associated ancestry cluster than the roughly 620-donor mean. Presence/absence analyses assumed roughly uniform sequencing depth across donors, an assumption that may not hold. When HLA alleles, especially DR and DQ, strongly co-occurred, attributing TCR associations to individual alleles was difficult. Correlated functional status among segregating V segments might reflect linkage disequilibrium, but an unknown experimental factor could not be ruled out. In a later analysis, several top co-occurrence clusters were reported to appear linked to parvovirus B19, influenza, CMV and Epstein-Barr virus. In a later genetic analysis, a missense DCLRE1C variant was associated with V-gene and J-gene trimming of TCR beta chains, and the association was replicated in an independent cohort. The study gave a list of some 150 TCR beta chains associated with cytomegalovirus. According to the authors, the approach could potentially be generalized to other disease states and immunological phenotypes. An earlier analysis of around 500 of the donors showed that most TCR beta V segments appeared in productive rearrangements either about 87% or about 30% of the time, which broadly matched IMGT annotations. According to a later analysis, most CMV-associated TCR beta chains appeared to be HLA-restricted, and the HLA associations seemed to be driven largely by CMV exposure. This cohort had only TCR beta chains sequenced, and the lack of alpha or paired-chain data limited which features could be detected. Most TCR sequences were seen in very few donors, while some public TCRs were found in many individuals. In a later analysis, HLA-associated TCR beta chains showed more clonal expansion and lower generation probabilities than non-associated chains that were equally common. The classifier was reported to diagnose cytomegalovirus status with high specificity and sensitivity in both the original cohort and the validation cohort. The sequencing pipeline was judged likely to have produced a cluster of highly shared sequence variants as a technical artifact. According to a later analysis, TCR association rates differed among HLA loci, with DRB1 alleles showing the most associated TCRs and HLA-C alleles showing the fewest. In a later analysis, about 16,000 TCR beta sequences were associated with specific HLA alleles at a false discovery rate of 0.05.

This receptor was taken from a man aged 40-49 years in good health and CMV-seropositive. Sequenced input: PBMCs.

At the DNA level, the sequence is TGCGCCAGCAGCTTGGATGGACAGGGGGCGAACACTGAAGCTTTCTTT. Translated, this gives CASSLDGQGANTEAFF. Here the chain combines TRBV5-1 and TRBJ1-1; TRBD1 aligns with 11 central bases. CDR1 is given as SGHRS and CDR2 as YFSETQ, both from the germline V gene. The germline V and J ends show losses of 0 bases and 1 base respectively, and no gene match explains 2 bases of the junction. There are 16 amino acids in the CDR3, from cysteine to phenylalanine inclusive. Left in the record is the CDR3 DNA by itself, 48 bases read in frame from the first base.